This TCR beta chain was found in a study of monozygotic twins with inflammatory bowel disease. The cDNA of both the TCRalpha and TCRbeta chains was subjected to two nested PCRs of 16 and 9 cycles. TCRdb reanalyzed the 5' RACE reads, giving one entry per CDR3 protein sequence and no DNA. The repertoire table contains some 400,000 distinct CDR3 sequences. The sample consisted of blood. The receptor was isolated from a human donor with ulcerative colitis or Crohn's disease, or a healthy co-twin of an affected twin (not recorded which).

The CDR3 here is CSARLTSTDTQYF. The genes are TRBV20-1 and TRBJ2-3. This CDR3 has 13 amino acids. The V gene's germline CDR1 is DFQATT and CDR2 SNEGSKA (reference sequence).